One sample yielded the 27 T cell receptor beta chains listed below, sequenced in a study of OX40 agonist ivuxolimab in advanced cancers. Using immunoSEQ multiplex PCR, the repertoire was profiled, and TCRdb retains in-frame clones only, with some absent. The sample comprises about 62,000 clones, 79% of which are singletons, and roughly 10% rests with the top ten. The sequenced sample was CD4+ or CD8+ T cells sorted from blood, obtained in a trial of the OX40 agonist ivuxolimab. The source is an adult with an advanced solid tumor such as melanoma, head and neck, liver or kidney cancer.

The V gene is TRBV5-1, the J gene TRBJ2-7; 10 positions agree with TRBD1. V was clipped by 4 bases and J by 4 bases; unmatched bases: 5. In germline, CDR1 is SGHRS, CDR2 YFSETQ. This CDR3 is built from 14 residues. The CDR3 sequence is CASSGGQGGYEQYF. CDR3 coding DNA: TGCGCCAGCAGCGGAGGACAGGGGGGGTACGAGCAGTACTTC.

The chain recombines TRBV7-2 with TRBJ2-3; 9 bases map to TRBD2. Germline assignment: CDR1 SGHTA and CDR2 FQGNSA. The V segment lost 5 bases and the J segment 1 base; nucleotides outside the gene matches: 7. The CDR3 totals 16 residues. The CDR3 loop reads CASSPGQRGGTDTQYF. CDR3 in DNA: TGTGCCAGCAGCCCCGGACAGCGGGGGGGCACAGATACGCAGTATTTT.

The chain recombines TRBV9 with TRBJ2-2; 13 positions match TRBD2. The V and J ends lost 3 bases and 3 bases, in that order; junction bases with no gene match: 2. The CDR3 totals 16 residues. Looked up from germline, CDR1 is SGDLS and CDR2 is YYNGEE. Here the CDR3 reads CASSGTSGGDTGELFF. As DNA, the CDR3 is TGTGCCAGCAGCGGGACTAGCGGGGGAGACACCGGGGAGCTGTTTTTT. The full variable domain, completed using reference TRBV9 and TRBJ2-2, is DSGVTQTPKHLITATGQRVTLRCSPRSGDLSVYWYQQSLDQGLQFLIQYYNGEERAKGNILERFSAQQFPDLHSELNLSSLELGDSALYFCASSGTSGGDTGELFFGEGSRLTVL.

The chain carries TRBV7-3 and TRBJ2-3; 7 nucleotides agree with TRBD1. J gave up 4 bases and V 1 base, and 5 bases lay outside the gene matches. Germline assignment: CDR1 SGHTA and CDR2 FQGTGA. The CDR3 extends over 15 amino acids. DNA of the CDR3: TGTGCCAGCAGCTTAAGGGGGCAGGGGGCAGATACGCAGTATTTT. It specifies CASSLRGQGADTQYF.

This chain connects TRBV19 to TRBJ2-7, with D perhaps given as TRBD1 or TRBD2 (6 bases each). V lost 3 bases to trimming and J lost 4 bases, with 13 bases between them. The CDR3 is 14 residues long. Germline CDR1 reads LNHDA; CDR2 reads SQIVND (reference sequence). CDR3 sequence (DNA): TGTGCCAGTAGTATGGTGCTAGGGGGGTACGAGCAGTACTTC. Translation gives CASSMVLGGYEQYF.

V and J are TRBV6-5 and TRBJ1-1, with D possibly matching TRBD1 (5 bases). Germline CDR1 MNHEY, CDR2 SVGAGI. V was pared by 2 bases and J by 5 bases, with 12 bases between. The CDR3 has 14 amino acids. The chain's CDR3 is CASSYGAGATEAFF. The CDR3 DNA reads as TGTGCCAGCAGTTACGGGGCAGGCGCAACTGAAGCTTTCTTT.

The V gene is TRBV19, the J gene TRBJ2-2; 10 positions agree with TRBD1. V lost 4 bases to trimming and J lost 2 bases; unmatched junction nucleotides: 10. The length of the CDR3 is 18 residues. Germline V gene lookup returns CDR1 LNHDA and CDR2 SQIVND (reference sequence). In nucleotides, the CDR3 is TGTGCCAGTAGTAGACAGGGGGCTTGGGTTGGAAACACCGGGGAGCTGTTTTTT. This gives the protein CASSRQGAWVGNTGELFF.

The V call is TRBV6-5, the J call TRBJ1-2; D may be TRBD1 (5 bases). Germline V CDR1 and CDR2: MNHEY, SVGAGI. Trimming stripped 4 bases from V and 4 bases from J, with 10 bases between. The CDR3 is 13 amino acids. The CDR3 sequence: CASSSDSGYGYTF. The CDR3 region has the DNA TGTGCCAGCAGTTCCGACAGTGGCTATGGCTACACCTTC.

This rearrangement joins TRBV11-3 to TRBJ2-1; the D gene is possibly TRBD2 (5 bases). CDR1 SGHNT and CDR2 YENEEA come from the germline V gene. The CDR3 length is 13 residues. Trimming removed 5 bases at V and 9 bases at J, with 14 bases between. CDR3 sequence reads: CASSPYREGEQFF. Here the CDR3 DNA reads TGTGCCAGCAGCCCGTACCGTGAGGGTGAGCAGTTCTTC.

In this sample, this clone turned up a few times. The chain is built from TRBV6-5 and TRBJ2-6, with D perhaps matching TRBD2 (5 bases). Germline CDR1 and CDR2: MNHEY and SVGAGI. The CDR3 length is 15 residues. V lost 6 bases, J lost 3 bases, and 12 bases lay in between. The CDR3 loop is CASRSGFRGANVLTF. The CDR3 bases are TGTGCCAGCAGATCGGGGTTTCGTGGGGCCAACGTCCTGACTTTC.

This clone came up a few times. V usage is TRBV2 and J usage is TRBJ2-7, with 7 bases aligning to TRBD1. The CDR3 extends over 11 amino acids. With V trimmed by 5 bases and J by 12 bases, 7 bases remained unmatched. The germline CDR1 and CDR2 sequences are SNHLY and FYNNEI. CDR3 amino acids: CASSPDRERYF. The CDR3 bases are TGTGCCAGCAGTCCCGACAGGGAAAGGTACTTC.

The chain couples TRBV5-1 to TRBJ2-6, with a possible D match to TRBD1 (5 bases). CDR1 and CDR2 from the germline V gene are SGHRS and YFSETQ. The CDR3 is made up of 18 amino acids. V lost 3 bases, J lost 0 bases, and 16 bases lay in between. The CDR3 loop is CASSYGQGSRSGANVLTF. Written as DNA, the CDR3 is TGCGCCAGCAGCTACGGACAAGGGTCTCGCTCTGGGGCCAACGTCCTGACTTTC. The full variable domain, with the rest looked up from reference TRBV5-1 and TRBJ2-6, is KAGVTQTPRYLIKTRGQQVTLSCSPISGHRSVSWYQQTPGQGLQFLFEYFSETQRNKGNFPGRFSGRQFSNSRSEMNVSTLELGDSALYLCASSYGQGSRSGANVLTFGAGSRLTVL.

The chain carries TRBV11-2 and TRBJ2-7, with D uncertain. This CDR3 region has 13 residues. Per germline, CDR1 SGHAT and CDR2 FQNNGV. V was clipped by 7 bases and J by 1 base, with 11 bases between them. For the CDR3, the DNA is TGTGCCAGCACGCTACCCGGGTCCTACGAGCAGTACTTC. Its protein product is CASTLPGSYEQYF.

For the CDR3, the DNA is TGTGCCAGCAGCCCCCCTGAGGGGCAGGCCATCGAGACCCAGTACTTC. This translates into CASSPPEGQAIETQYF. The chain links TRBV7-9 to TRBJ2-5; either TRBD1 or TRBD2 may supply D (5 bases each). Trimming removed 5 bases from V and 5 bases from J, with 21 bases in between. Per germline, CDR1 SEHNR and CDR2 FQNEAQ (reference sequence). CDR3 length: 16 amino acids.

This clone has only a few counts. V gene TRBV14 combines with J gene TRBJ1-3, with D uncertain. The V end lost 0 bases, the J end lost 7 bases, and 4 bases lay between the germline ends. Germline loops: CDR1 SGHDN, CDR2 FVKESK. The CDR3 length is 12 residues. The CDR3 protein is CASSQERNTIYF. CDR3 DNA sequence: TGTGCCAGCAGCCAAGAGAGGAACACCATATATTTT.

This rearrangement joins TRBV19 to TRBJ1-5; D possibly corresponds to TRBD1 (5 bases). In germline, CDR1 is LNHDA, CDR2 SQIVND (reference sequence). Trimming shortened V by 3 bases and J by 3 bases, and 15 bases separated the two germline ends. CDR3 size: 16 residues. The CDR3 region has the DNA TGTGCCAGTAGTATGGTGGCAGGGATTGACAATCAGCCCCAGCATTTT. This codes for CASSMVAGIDNQPQHF.

The chain couples TRBV28 to TRBJ1-5; D gene ambiguous. The V and J ends lost 6 bases and 5 bases respectively, with 17 bases between them. Germline-derived CDR1 and CDR2 are MDHEN and SYDVKM. This CDR3 is built from 15 residues. CDR3 residues: CASRYTRAGHQPQHF. CDR3 sequence (DNA): TGTGCCAGCAGGTACACGCGGGCTGGCCATCAGCCCCAGCATTTT.

The chain joins TRBV7-3 to TRBJ2-1, with D tentatively TRBD2 (6 bases). CDR3 length: 14 amino acids. Germline-derived CDR1 and CDR2 are SGHTA and FQGTGA. V lost 5 bases and J 7 bases, leaving 15 bases between the germline ends. Here the CDR3 reads CASSQRLGANEQFF. The DNA of the CDR3 is TGTGCCAGCAGCCAACGACTAGGGGCAAATGAGCAGTTCTTC. Drawing the rest from reference TRBV7-3 and TRBJ2-1, the complete variable domain is GAGVSQTPSNKVTEKGKYVELRCDPISGHTALYWYRQSLGQGPEFLIYFQGTGAADDSGLPNDRFFAVRPEGSVSTLKIQRTERGDSAVYLCASSQRLGANEQFFGPGTRLTVL.

This rearrangement joins TRBV27 to TRBJ2-7; D not resolved. From germline, CDR1 is MNHEY and CDR2 SMNVEV (reference sequence). This CDR3 region has 16 residues. V lost 2 bases to trimming and J lost 3 bases, with 17 bases between them. The CDR3 loop is CASSLTSPEGLYEQYF. CDR3 nucleotides: TGTGCCAGCAGTTTAACGTCCCCAGAAGGGCTCTACGAGCAGTACTTC.

This chain links TRBV5-1 with TRBJ1-6; D unresolved. There are 13 residues in the CDR3. V lost 2 bases and J lost 14, with 14 bases in between. The germline gives CDR1 SGHRS, CDR2 YFSETQ. CDR3 sequence reads: CASSFGEDPALHF. In DNA form, the CDR3 reads TGCGCCAGCAGCTTTGGGGAGGACCCTGCCCTCCACTTT.

This rearrangement joins TRBV27 to TRBJ1-6; 12 bases are a match to TRBD1. The trim removed 5 bases at V and 9 bases at J, leaving 5 bases unmatched. The germline CDR1 and CDR2 sequences are MNHEY and SMNVEV (reference sequence). The CDR3 contains 15 residues. CDR3: CASSRGTGGGSPLHF. The CDR3 bases are TGTGCCAGCAGTCGTGGGACAGGGGGCGGTTCACCCCTCCACTTT.

V usage is TRBV5-4 and J usage is TRBJ1-2, with TRBD1 identical over 9 bases. The CDR3 sequence is 14 residues long. Germline CDR1 is SGHNT and CDR2 is YYREEE (reference sequence). With 7 bases clipped from V and 4 bases from J, the junction kept 8 bases outside the gene matches. CDR3 in DNA: TGTGCCAGCTGGTACAGGGGGCTTGTCTATGGCTACACCTTC. Protein product: CASWYRGLVYGYTF.

The chain links TRBV14 to TRBJ2-5; D might be TRBD1 or TRBD2, each matching 7 bases. Trimming removed 2 bases from V and 11 bases from J, with 27 bases in between. Germline-derived CDR1 and CDR2 are SGHDN and FVKESK. This CDR3 region has 17 residues. CDR3 protein: CASSQSGTARGRGEQYF. In DNA, the CDR3 is TGTGCCAGCAGCCAATCGGGGACAGCCCGGGGGAGGGGAGAGCAGTACTTC.

The CDR3: CASSPLAGAYTGELFF. DNA for the CDR3: TGCGCCAGCAGCCCCCTAGCGGGGGCGTACACCGGGGAGCTGTTTTTT. The rearrangement uses TRBV4-3 and TRBJ2-2; 10 positions agree with TRBD2. From germline, CDR1 is LGHNA and CDR2 YSLEER. This CDR3 has 16 amino acids. The ends lost 4 bases at V and 3 bases at J; junction bases unmatched: 5.

V usage is TRBV5-6 and J usage is TRBJ2-7; D might be TRBD2 (6 bases). V was shortened by 1 base and J by 4 bases, with 12 bases between the two germline ends. Germline loops: CDR1 SGHDT, CDR2 YYEEEE. CDR3 length equals 14 residues. Written as DNA, the CDR3 is TGTGCCAGCAGCTTGAACCGAGGAGGGTACGAGCAGTACTTC. Its protein product is CASSLNRGGYEQYF.

This clone was detected a few times. In DNA, the CDR3 is TGTGCCAGCAGCTTAGGCGGACAGGGTGATCAGCCCCAGCATTTT. It codes for CASSLGGQGDQPQHF. This chain connects TRBV7-9 to TRBJ1-5; the match to TRBD1 covers 8 bases. Germline CDR1 is SEHNR and CDR2 is FQNEAQ (reference sequence). V lost 1 base to trimming and J lost 5 bases; unmatched junction nucleotides: 4. CDR3 length equals 15 residues.

This chain joins TRBV4-1 and TRBJ2-2; the match to TRBD1 covers 7 bases. The CDR3 runs 16 residues. The V gene end was trimmed by 0 bases and the J gene end by 6 bases; junction bases not matched to a gene: 7. CDR1 is MGHRA and CDR2 is YSYEKL in the germline V gene. The CDR3 DNA reads TGCGCCAGCAGCCAAGAAGTGGGCAGGGGGTCCGGGGAGCTGTTTTTT. Translating it yields CASSQEVGRGSGELFF.